This TCR beta chain was sequenced in a study of OX40 agonist ivuxolimab in advanced cancers. Study in general: Prior therapy, whether anti-PD-1, anti-PD-L1 or anti-CTLA-4, was allowed, and 40% had some.

Regarding the study as a whole: Expanded clones tended on average to be more numerous among CD8+ T cells than CD4+. Clonal expansion was among the lowest in partial responders at 0.1-3.0 mg/kg, especially CD8+.

Sequenced by immunoSEQ multiplex PCR; TCRdb stores in-frame clones only, minus some. The sample shows roughly 80,000 clones, roughly four fifths of them seen only once. Trimming shortened V by 7 bases and J by 8 bases, and 14 bases separated the two germline ends. This CDR3 is 12 amino acids long. Germline CDR1 and CDR2: SNHLY and FYNNEI. Points on this clone: Its target is not known.

The sequence derives from an adult with an advanced solid tumor such as melanoma, head and neck, liver or kidney cancer. The rearrangement uses TRBV2 and TRBJ1-2; a possible D gene is TRBD1 (5 bases). The sample consisted of CD4+ or CD8+ T cells sorted from blood, taken in a trial of the OX40 agonist ivuxolimab. CDR3 DNA: TGTGCCAGCATCGTGGGGGAGGGAGGCTACACCTTC. Amino acids: CASIVGEGGYTF.